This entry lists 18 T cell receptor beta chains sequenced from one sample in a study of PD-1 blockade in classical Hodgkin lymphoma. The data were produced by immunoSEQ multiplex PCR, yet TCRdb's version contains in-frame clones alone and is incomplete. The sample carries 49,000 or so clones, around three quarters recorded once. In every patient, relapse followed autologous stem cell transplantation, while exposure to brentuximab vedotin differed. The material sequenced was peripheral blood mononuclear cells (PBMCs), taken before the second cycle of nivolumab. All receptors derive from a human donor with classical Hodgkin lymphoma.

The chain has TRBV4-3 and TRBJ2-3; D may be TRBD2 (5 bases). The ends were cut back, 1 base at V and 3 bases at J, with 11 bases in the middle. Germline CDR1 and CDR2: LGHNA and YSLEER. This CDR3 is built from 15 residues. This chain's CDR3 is CASSQAGKDTDTQYF. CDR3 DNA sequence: TGCGCCAGCAGCCAAGCGGGGAAGGATACAGATACGCAGTATTTT.

The CDR3 DNA reads TGTGCCAGCAGCTCCGGGCAGGGGACCTACGAGCAGTACTTC. Its protein product is CASSSGQGTYEQYF. The chain employs TRBV6-5 and TRBJ2-7, with a possible D match to TRBD1 (6 bases). V was trimmed by 6 bases and J by 2 bases, leaving 14 bases between them. The CDR3 is 14 amino acids. The germline V gene encodes CDR1 MNHEY and CDR2 SVGAGI.

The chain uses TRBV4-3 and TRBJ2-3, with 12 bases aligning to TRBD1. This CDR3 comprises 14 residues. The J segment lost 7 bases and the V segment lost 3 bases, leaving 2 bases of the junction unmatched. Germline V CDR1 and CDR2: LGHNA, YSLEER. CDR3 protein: CASSQGQGAYTQYF. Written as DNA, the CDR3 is TGCGCCAGCAGCCAGGGACAGGGGGCTTATACGCAGTATTTT.

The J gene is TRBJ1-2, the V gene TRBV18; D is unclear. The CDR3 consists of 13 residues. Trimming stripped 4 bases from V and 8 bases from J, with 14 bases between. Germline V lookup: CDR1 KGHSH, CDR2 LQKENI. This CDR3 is CASSLLGDTGYTF. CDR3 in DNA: TGTGCCAGCTCACTACTCGGGGATACCGGCTACACCTTC. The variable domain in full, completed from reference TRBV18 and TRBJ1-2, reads NAGVMQNPRHLVRRRGQEARLRCSPMKGHSHVYWYRQLPEEGLKFMVYLQKENIIDESGMPKERFSAEFPKEGPSILRIQQVVRGDSAAYFCASSLLGDTGYTFGSGTRLTVV.

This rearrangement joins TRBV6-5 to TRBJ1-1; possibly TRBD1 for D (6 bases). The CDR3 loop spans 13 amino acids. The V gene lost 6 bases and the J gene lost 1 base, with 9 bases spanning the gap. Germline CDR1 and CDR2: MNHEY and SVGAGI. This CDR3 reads CASRQGQNTEAFF. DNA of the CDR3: TGTGCCAGCAGGCAGGGGCAGAACACTGAAGCTTTCTTT.

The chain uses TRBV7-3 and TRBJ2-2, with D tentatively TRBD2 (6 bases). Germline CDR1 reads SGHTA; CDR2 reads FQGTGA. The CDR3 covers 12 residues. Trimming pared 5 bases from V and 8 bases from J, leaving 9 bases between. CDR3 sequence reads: CASSPREGELFF. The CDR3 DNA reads TGTGCCAGCAGCCCCCGGGAGGGGGAGCTGTTTTTT.

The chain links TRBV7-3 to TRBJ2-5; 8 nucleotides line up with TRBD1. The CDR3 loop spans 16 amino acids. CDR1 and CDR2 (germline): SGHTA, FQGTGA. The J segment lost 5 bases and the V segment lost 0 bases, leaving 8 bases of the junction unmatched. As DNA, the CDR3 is TGTGCCAGCAGCTTAACGGGCAGGGGGCAGTGGGAGACCCAGTACTTC. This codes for CASSLTGRGQWETQYF.

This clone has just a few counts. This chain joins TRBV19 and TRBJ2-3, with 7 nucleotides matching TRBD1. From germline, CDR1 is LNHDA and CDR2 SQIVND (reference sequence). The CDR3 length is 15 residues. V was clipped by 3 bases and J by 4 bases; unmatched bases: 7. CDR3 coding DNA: TGTGCCAGTAGTATCCAGACAGGGAAAGCAGATACGCAGTATTTT. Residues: CASSIQTGKADTQYF.

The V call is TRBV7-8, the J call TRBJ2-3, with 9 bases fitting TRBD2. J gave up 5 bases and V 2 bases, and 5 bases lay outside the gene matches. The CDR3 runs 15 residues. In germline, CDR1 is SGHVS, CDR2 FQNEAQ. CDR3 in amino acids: CASSLRNSGGDTQYF. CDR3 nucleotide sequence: TGTGCCAGCAGCTTACGAAATAGCGGGGGAGATACGCAGTATTTT.

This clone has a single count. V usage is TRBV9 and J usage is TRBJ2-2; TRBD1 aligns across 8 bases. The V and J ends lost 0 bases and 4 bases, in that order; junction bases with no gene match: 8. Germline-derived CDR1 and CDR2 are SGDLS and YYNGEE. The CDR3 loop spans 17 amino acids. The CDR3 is CASSVGQGAIGTGELFF. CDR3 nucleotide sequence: TGTGCCAGCAGCGTAGGGCAGGGGGCAATTGGCACCGGGGAGCTGTTTTTT.

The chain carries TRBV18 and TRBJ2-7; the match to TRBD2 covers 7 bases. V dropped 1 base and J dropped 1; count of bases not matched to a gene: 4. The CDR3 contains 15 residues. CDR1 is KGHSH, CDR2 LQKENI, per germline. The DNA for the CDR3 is TGTGCCAGCTCACCACGGGCGGGAGCGTCCTACGAGCAGTACTTC. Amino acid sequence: CASSPRAGASYEQYF.

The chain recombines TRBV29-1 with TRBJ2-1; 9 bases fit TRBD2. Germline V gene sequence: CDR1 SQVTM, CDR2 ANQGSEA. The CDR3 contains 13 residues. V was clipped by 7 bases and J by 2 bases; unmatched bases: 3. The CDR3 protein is CSGGRAPYNEQFF. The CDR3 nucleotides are TGCAGCGGCGGGAGGGCCCCCTACAATGAGCAGTTCTTC.

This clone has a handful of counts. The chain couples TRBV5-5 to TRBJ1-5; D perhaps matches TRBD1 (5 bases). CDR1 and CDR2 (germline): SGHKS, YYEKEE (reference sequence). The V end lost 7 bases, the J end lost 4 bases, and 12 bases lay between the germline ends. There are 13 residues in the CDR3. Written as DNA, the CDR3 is TGTGCCAGCGGATTGGGGGAGAATCAGCCCCAGCATTTT. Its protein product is CASGLGENQPQHF.

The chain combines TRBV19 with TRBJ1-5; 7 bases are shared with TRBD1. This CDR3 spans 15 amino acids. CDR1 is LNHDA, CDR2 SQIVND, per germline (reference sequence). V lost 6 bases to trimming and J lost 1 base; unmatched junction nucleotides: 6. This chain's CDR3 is CASRWQGGSNQPQHF. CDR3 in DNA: TGTGCCAGTAGGTGGCAGGGGGGAAGCAATCAGCCCCAGCATTTT. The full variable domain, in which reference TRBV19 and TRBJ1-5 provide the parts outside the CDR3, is DGGITQSPKYLFRKEGQNVTLSCEQNLNHDAMYWYRQDPGQGLRLIYYSQIVNDFQKGDIAEGYSVSREKKESFPLTVTSAQKNPTAFYLCASRWQGGSNQPQHFGDGTRLSIL.

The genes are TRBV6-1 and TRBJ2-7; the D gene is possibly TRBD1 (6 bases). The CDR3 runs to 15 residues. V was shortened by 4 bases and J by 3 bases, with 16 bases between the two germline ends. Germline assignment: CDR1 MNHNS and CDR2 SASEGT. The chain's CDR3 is CASSGLYRVFYEQYF. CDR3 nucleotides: TGTGCCAGCAGTGGGTTATACAGGGTCTTCTACGAGCAGTACTTC.

The CDR3 is CASSGTGLSDTQYF. The CDR3 coding sequence is TGTGCCAGCAGCGGCACTGGCTTGTCAGATACGCAGTATTTT. The rearrangement links TRBV9 to TRBJ2-3; D ambiguous. V was clipped by 3 bases and J by 4 bases, with 12 bases between them. This CDR3 region has 14 residues. Germline assignment: CDR1 SGDLS and CDR2 YYNGEE.

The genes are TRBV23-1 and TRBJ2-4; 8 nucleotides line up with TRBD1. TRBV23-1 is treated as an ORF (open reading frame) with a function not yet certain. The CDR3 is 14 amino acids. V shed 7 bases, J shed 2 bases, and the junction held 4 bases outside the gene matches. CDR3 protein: CASTRQGTKNIQYF. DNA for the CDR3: TGCGCCAGCACCCGACAGGGGACCAAAAACATTCAGTACTTC.

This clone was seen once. The DNA of the CDR3 is TGTGTCTCCGGGTCTAGGGATGAAGCTTTCTTT. This sequence encodes CVSGSRDEAFF. The genes are TRBV2 and TRBJ1-1; no clear D. Germline-derived CDR1 and CDR2 are SNHLY and FYNNEI. This CDR3 has 11 amino acids.